One and the same sample provided the 5 T cell receptor beta chains below, sequenced in a study of naive and memory T cell subsets. The beta constant-region primer was an equimolar mix of two oligonucleotides covering TRBC1 and TRBC2. The ligated cDNA underwent four PCR rounds using SP2 and nested alpha and beta constant-region primers. TCRdb passed the UMI-ligation and nested PCR reads through MiXCR, listing each CDR3 protein once. The sample lists about 4,200 distinct CDR3 sequences; around 5.5% were seen once. Input material: effector memory CD8+ T cells from blood. Subset meaning: effector memory, CD45RA- CD27-. The receptors derive from a human donor in good health.

This clonotype occurred many times. The chain couples TRBV9 to TRBJ2-3; 8 nucleotides agree with TRBD1. CDR3 length: 14 amino acids. With V trimmed by 0 bases and J by 5 bases, 2 bases remained unmatched. The V gene's germline CDR1 is SGDLS and CDR2 YYNGEE. CDR3 coding DNA: TGTGCCAGCAGCGTAGGACAGGGGATAGATACGCAGTATTTT. It specifies CASSVGQGIDTQYF.

This clonotype was seen ten or more times. V and J are TRBV28 and TRBJ2-7; D is uncertain. Germline V CDR1 and CDR2: MDHEN, SYDVKM. The V gene lost 1 base and the J gene lost 2 bases, with 15 bases spanning the gap. The CDR3 has 16 amino acids. CDR3 amino acids: CASSLSGLDFTYEQYF. The CDR3 DNA reads as TGTGCCAGCAGTTTATCTGGGTTGGATTTTACCTACGAGCAGTACTTC.

At least ten counts were recorded for this clonotype. This chain links TRBV10-1 with TRBJ2-7, with TRBD2 as a possible D gene (6 bases). Trimming removed 5 bases at V and 3 bases at J, with 14 bases between. This CDR3 spans 14 amino acids. Germline V gene sequence: CDR1 WNHNN, CDR2 SYGVQD (reference sequence). The CDR3 region is CASSRDLSYYEQYF. The CDR3 region has the DNA TGCGCCAGCAGTCGGGACTTGAGCTACTACGAGCAGTACTTC.

This clonotype was recorded at least ten times. The chain links TRBV6-1 to TRBJ2-1; D might be TRBD1 (5 bases). The V gene's germline CDR1 is MNHNS and CDR2 SASEGT. V lost 1 base to trimming and J lost 1 base, with 8 bases between them. The CDR3 runs 15 residues. The CDR3 bases are TGTGCCAGCAGTGAAGAGGCAGGGTCCTACAATGAGCAGTTCTTC. It encodes CASSEEAGSYNEQFF.

The table lists this clonotype with many counts. The J gene is TRBJ2-1, the V gene TRBV19; 10 bases are a match to TRBD2. The V gene end was trimmed by 5 bases and the J gene end by 4 bases; junction bases not matched to a gene: 14. This CDR3 is 18 amino acids long. The germline V gene has CDR1 LNHDA and CDR2 SQIVND (reference sequence). In DNA, the CDR3 is TGTGCCAGTAGTCCTAACTTTGCACTAGCGGGAATTTACAATGAGCAGTTCTTC. Its protein is CASSPNFALAGIYNEQFF.